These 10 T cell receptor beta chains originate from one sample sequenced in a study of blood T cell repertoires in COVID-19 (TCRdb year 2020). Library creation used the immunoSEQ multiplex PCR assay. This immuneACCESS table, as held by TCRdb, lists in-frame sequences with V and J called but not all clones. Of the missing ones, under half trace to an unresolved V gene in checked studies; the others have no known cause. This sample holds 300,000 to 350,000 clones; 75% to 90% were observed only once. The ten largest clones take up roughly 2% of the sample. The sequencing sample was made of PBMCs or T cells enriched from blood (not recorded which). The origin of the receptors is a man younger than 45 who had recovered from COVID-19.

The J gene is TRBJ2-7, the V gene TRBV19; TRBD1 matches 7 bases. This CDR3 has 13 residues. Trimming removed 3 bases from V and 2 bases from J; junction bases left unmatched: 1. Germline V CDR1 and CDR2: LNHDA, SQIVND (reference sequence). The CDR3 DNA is TGTGCCAGTAGTATGGACAGGACCTACGAGCAGTACTTC. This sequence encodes CASSMDRTYEQYF.

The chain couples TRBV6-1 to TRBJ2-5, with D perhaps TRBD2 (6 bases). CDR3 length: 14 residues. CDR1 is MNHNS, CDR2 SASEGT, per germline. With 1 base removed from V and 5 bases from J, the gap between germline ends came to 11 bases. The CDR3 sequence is CASSEGGSGETQYF. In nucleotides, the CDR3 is TGTGCCAGCAGTGAAGGAGGGAGCGGGGAGACCCAGTACTTC.

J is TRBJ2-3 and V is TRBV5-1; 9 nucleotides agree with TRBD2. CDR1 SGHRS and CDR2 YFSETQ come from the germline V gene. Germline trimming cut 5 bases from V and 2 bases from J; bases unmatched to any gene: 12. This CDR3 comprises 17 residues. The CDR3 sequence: CASSHRAGGRNTDTQYF. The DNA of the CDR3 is TGCGCCAGCAGTCACCGGGCGGGGGGGCGGAACACAGATACGCAGTATTTT. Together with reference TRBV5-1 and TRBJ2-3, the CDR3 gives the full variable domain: KAGVTQTPRYLIKTRGQQVTLSCSPISGHRSVSWYQQTPGQGLQFLFEYFSETQRNKGNFPGRFSGRQFSNSRSEMNVSTLELGDSALYLCASSHRAGGRNTDTQYFGPGTRLTVL.

CDR3 coding DNA: TGTGCCAGCAGCTTGAAGCACCCCGCATACGAGCAGTACTTC. Translated: CASSLKHPAYEQYF. V gene TRBV5-5 combines with J gene TRBJ2-7; D gene ambiguous. Trimming removed 1 base at V and 4 bases at J, with 12 bases between. This CDR3 is 14 amino acids long. Germline V gene sequence: CDR1 SGHKS, CDR2 YYEKEE (reference sequence).

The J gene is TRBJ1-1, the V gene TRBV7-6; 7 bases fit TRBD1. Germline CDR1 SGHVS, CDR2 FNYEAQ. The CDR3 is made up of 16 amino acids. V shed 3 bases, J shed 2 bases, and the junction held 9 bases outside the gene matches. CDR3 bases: TGTGCCAGCAGCTTGACAGGGTCGGTACCTAACACTGAAGCTTTCTTT. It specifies CASSLTGSVPNTEAFF.

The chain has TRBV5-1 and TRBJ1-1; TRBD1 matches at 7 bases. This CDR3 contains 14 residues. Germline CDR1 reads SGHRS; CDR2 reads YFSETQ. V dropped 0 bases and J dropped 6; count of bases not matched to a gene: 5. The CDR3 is CASSLAGGQSEAFF. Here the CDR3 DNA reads TGCGCCAGCAGCTTGGCTGGGGGACAGTCTGAAGCTTTCTTT.

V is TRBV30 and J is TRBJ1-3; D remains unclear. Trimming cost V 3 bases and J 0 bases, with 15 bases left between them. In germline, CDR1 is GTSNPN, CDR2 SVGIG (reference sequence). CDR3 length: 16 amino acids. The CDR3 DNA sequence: TGTGCCTGGAGCCCCCGTATCTACCGCTCTGGAAACACCATATATTTT. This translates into CAWSPRIYRSGNTIYF. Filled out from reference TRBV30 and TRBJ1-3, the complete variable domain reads SQTIHQWPATLVQPVGSPLSLECTVEGTSNPNLYWYRQAAGRGLQLLFYSVGIGQISSEVPQNLSASRPQDRQFILSSKKLLLSDSGFYLCAWSPRIYRSGNTIYFGEGSWLTVV.

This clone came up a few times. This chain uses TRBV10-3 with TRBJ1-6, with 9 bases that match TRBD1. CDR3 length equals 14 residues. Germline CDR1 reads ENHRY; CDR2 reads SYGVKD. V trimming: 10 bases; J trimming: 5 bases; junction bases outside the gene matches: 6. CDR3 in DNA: TGTGCCAGCTGGGGACAGGGTAATAATTCACCCCTCCACTTT. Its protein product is CASWGQGNNSPLHF.

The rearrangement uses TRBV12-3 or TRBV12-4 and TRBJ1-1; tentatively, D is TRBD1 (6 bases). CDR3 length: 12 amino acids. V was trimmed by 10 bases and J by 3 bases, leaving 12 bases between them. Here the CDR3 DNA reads TGTGCCACCACAGGGTACCACACTGAAGCTTTCTTT. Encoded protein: CATTGYHTEAFF.

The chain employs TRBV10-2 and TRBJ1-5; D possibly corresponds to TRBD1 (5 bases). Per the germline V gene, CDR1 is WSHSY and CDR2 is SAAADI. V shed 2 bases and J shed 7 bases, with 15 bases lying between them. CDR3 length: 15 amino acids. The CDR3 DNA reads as TGCGCCAGCAGTGAGGTCAGGGAGGGAGGACAGCCCCAGCATTTT. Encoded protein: CASSEVREGGQPQHF.